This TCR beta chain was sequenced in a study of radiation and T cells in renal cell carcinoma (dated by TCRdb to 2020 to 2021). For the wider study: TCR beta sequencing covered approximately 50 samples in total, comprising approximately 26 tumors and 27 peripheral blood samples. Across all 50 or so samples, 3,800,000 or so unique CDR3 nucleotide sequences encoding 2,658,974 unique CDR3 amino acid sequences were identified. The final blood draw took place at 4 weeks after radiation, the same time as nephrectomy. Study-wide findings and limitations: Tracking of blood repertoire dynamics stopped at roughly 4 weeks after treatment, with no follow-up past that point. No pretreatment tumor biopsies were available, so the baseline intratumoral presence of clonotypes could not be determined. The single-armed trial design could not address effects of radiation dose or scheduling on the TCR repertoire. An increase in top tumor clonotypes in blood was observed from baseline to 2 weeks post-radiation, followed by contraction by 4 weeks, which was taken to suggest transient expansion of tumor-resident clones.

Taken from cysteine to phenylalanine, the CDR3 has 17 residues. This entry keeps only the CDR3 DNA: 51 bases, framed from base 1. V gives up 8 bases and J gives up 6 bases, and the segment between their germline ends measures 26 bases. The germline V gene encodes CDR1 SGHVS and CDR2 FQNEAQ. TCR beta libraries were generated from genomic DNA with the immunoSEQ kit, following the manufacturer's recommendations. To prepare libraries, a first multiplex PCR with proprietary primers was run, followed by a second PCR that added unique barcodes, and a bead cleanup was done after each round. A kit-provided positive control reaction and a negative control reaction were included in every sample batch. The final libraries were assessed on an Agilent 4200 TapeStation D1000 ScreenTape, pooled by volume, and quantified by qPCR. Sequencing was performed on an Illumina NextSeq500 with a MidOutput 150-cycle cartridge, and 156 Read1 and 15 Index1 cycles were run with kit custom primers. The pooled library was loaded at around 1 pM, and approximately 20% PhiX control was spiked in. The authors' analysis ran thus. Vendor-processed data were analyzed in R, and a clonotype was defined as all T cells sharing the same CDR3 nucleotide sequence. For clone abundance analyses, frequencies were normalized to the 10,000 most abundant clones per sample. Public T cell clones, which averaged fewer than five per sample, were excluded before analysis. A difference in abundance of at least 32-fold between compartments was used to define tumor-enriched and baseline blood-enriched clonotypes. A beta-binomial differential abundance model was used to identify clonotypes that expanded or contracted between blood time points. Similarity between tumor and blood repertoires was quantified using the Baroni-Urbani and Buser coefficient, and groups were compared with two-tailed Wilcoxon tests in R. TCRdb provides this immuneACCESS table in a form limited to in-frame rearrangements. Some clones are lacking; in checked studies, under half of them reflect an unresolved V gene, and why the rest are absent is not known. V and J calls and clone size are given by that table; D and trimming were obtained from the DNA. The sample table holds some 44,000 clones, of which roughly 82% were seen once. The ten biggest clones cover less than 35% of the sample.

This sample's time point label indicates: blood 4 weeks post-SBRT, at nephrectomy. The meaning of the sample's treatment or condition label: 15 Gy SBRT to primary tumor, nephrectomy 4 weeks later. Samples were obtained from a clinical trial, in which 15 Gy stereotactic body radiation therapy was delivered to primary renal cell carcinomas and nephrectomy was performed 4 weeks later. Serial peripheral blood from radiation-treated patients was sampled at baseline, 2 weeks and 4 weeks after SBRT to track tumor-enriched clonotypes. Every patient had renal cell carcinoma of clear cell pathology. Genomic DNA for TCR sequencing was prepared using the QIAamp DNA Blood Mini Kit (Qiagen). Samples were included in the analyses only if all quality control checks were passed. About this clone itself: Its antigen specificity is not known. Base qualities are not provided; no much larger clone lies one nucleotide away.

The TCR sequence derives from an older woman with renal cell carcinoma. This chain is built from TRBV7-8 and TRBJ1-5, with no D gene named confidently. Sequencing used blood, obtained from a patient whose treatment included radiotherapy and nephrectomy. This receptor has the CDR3 CASGPQMSVGSSQPQHF. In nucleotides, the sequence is TGTGCCAGCGGCCCCCAGATGTCTGTAGGCTCCAGTCAGCCCCAGCATTTT.